The count of the clone carrying this T cell receptor (beta chain) is one. Here immunoSEQ multiplex PCR was the method, and the copy in TCRdb shows in-frame clones only, minus some. The data hold roughly 100,000 clones, with roughly 88% observed a single time. Time point in this sample: blood 4 weeks post-SBRT, at nephrectomy. The treatment is: 15 Gy SBRT to primary tumor, nephrectomy 4 weeks later. This entry comes from a study of radiation and T cells in renal cell carcinoma. Germline CDR1 SGHTA, CDR2 FQGNSA. Trimming took 1 base from V and 2 from J, leaving 12 bases between them. CDR3 length: 16 amino acids.

The specimen was blood, collected from a patient whose treatment included radiotherapy and nephrectomy. This sequence was found in a man aged 55 to 69 with renal cell carcinoma. This chain connects TRBV7-2 to TRBJ2-1; no firm D call. The CDR3 nucleotides are TGTGCCAGCAGCTTAGAACGAAACCCCACCTACAATGAGCAGTTCTTC. Protein: CASSLERNPTYNEQFF.